This is a list of T cell receptor beta chains from one sample in a study of blood T cell repertoires in COVID-19. Measured with immunoSEQ multiplex PCR; TCRdb has only the in-frame clones, and not every one. Among 150,000 or so clones listed, approximately 90% were seen once. The sample was PBMCs or T cells enriched from blood (not recorded which). The receptors derive from a man aged 45-60 years who had recovered from COVID-19. Both conserved end residues are part of each CDR3. A D gene is named only where the DNA matches it firmly. Rows may omit the clone size; those that give it use once, few, many or a size class.

v_call: TRBV19
j_call: TRBJ1-2
d_call: TRBD1
clone_size: -
cdr3_aa: CASNTGTGVGNYGYTF

v_call: TRBV29-1
j_call: TRBJ2-1
d_call: -
clone_size: once
cdr3_aa: CSVLPPQLFNEQFF

v_call: TRBV7-3
j_call: TRBJ1-2
d_call: TRBD1
clone_size: -
cdr3_aa: CASSPGTGYGYTF

v_call: TRBV6-1
j_call: TRBJ1-6
d_call: -
clone_size: -
cdr3_aa: CASSEKNREVYNSPLHF

v_call: TRBV11-2
j_call: TRBJ2-1
d_call: -
clone_size: -
cdr3_aa: CASRFRTNEQFF

v_call: TRBV7-9
j_call: TRBJ2-5
d_call: -
clone_size: -
cdr3_aa: CASRPQGRGETQYF

v_call: TRBV14
j_call: TRBJ1-3
d_call: TRBD1
clone_size: -
cdr3_aa: CASSQVQGAVGNTIYF

v_call: TRBV3-1/TRBV3-2
j_call: TRBJ2-4
d_call: TRBD2
clone_size: -
cdr3_aa: CASSRSGRVKNIQYF

v_call: TRBV28
j_call: TRBJ2-2
d_call: -
clone_size: -
cdr3_aa: CASSLGVGELFF

v_call: TRBV7-3
j_call: TRBJ2-2
d_call: TRBD2
clone_size: -
cdr3_aa: CASSPGLAANTGELFF

v_call: TRBV4-2
j_call: TRBJ2-3
d_call: -
clone_size: -
cdr3_aa: CASSLLGGGADTDTQYF

v_call: TRBV5-1
j_call: TRBJ2-5
d_call: TRBD2
clone_size: -
cdr3_aa: CASSNGGSQETQYF

v_call: TRBV28
j_call: TRBJ1-2
d_call: -
clone_size: -
cdr3_aa: CASSNRPDYGYTF

v_call: TRBV19
j_call: TRBJ1-2
d_call: -
clone_size: -
cdr3_aa: CASTNQGIGGYTF

v_call: TRBV28
j_call: TRBJ2-6
d_call: -
clone_size: -
cdr3_aa: CASSFRGSGANVLTF

v_call: TRBV18
j_call: TRBJ2-1
d_call: -
clone_size: once
cdr3_aa: CASSFGESGYNEQFF

v_call: TRBV5-1
j_call: TRBJ2-2
d_call: -
clone_size: -
cdr3_aa: CASSLGDFGTGELFF

v_call: TRBV5-1
j_call: TRBJ2-5
d_call: -
clone_size: -
cdr3_aa: CASSLTSPQETQYF

v_call: TRBV14
j_call: TRBJ2-5
d_call: -
clone_size: -
cdr3_aa: CASSKFLRGQQETQYF

v_call: TRBV2
j_call: TRBJ1-1
d_call: -
clone_size: -
cdr3_aa: CASSEERRAGHPEAFF

v_call: TRBV6-2/TRBV6-3
j_call: TRBJ1-6
d_call: -
clone_size: -
cdr3_aa: CASSYPGNSPLHF

v_call: TRBV7-2
j_call: TRBJ2-3
d_call: -
clone_size: -
cdr3_aa: CASSAGAVPDTQYF

v_call: TRBV3-1/TRBV3-2
j_call: TRBJ2-3
d_call: TRBD2
clone_size: -
cdr3_aa: CASSHLLVSGGAIDTQYF

v_call: TRBV28
j_call: TRBJ1-1
d_call: -
clone_size: few
cdr3_aa: CASTSRGQKNTEAFF

v_call: TRBV9
j_call: TRBJ2-7
d_call: -
clone_size: once
cdr3_aa: CASSFGTPRGEQYF

v_call: TRBV6-2/TRBV6-3
j_call: TRBJ2-2
d_call: TRBD1
clone_size: -
cdr3_aa: CASRPGTGSTGELFF

v_call: TRBV9
j_call: TRBJ2-1
d_call: TRBD2
clone_size: once
cdr3_aa: CASSEGLAGANEQFF

v_call: TRBV2
j_call: TRBJ1-2
d_call: TRBD1
clone_size: -
cdr3_aa: CASSDSVGQGANGYTF

v_call: TRBV7-2
j_call: TRBJ2-2
d_call: TRBD2
clone_size: -
cdr3_aa: CASSIGTSGSRELFF

v_call: TRBV27
j_call: TRBJ2-3
d_call: -
clone_size: -
cdr3_aa: CASSLKGYTDTQYF

v_call: TRBV28
j_call: TRBJ2-3
d_call: TRBD2
clone_size: once
cdr3_aa: CASRRTSGPVDTQYF

v_call: TRBV28
j_call: TRBJ1-6
d_call: TRBD1
clone_size: -
cdr3_aa: CASSTRGQGLRGALHF

v_call: TRBV18
j_call: TRBJ1-5
d_call: TRBD1
clone_size: -
cdr3_aa: CASSRTGMDSNQPQHF

v_call: TRBV28
j_call: TRBJ1-1
d_call: -
clone_size: -
cdr3_aa: CASSDHRVAFF

v_call: TRBV20-1
j_call: TRBJ1-5
d_call: -
clone_size: -
cdr3_aa: CRAGGNQPQHF

v_call: TRBV7-2
j_call: TRBJ2-5
d_call: -
clone_size: -
cdr3_aa: CASSKNGFQETQYF

v_call: TRBV30
j_call: TRBJ1-1
d_call: -
clone_size: -
cdr3_aa: CAWSASRLSFF

v_call: TRBV30
j_call: TRBJ2-7
d_call: -
clone_size: -
cdr3_aa: CAWSRTRLALSSYEQYF

v_call: TRBV12-5
j_call: TRBJ1-1
d_call: -
clone_size: -
cdr3_aa: CASGLPLGANTEAFF

v_call: TRBV28
j_call: TRBJ1-2
d_call: -
clone_size: -
cdr3_aa: CASSFEGSGYTF

v_call: TRBV12-3/TRBV12-4
j_call: TRBJ1-2
d_call: -
clone_size: -
cdr3_aa: CASGPQGTHGYTF

v_call: TRBV7-3
j_call: TRBJ1-2
d_call: -
clone_size: -
cdr3_aa: CASSKRTGNYGYTF

v_call: TRBV2
j_call: TRBJ2-6
d_call: -
clone_size: -
cdr3_aa: CASKPGTGANVLTF

v_call: TRBV5-1
j_call: TRBJ2-1
d_call: TRBD1
clone_size: -
cdr3_aa: CASSLGQGYNEQFF

v_call: TRBV7-6
j_call: TRBJ2-1
d_call: TRBD2
clone_size: -
cdr3_aa: CASSAETSNQLNEQFF

v_call: TRBV27
j_call: TRBJ1-1
d_call: -
clone_size: -
cdr3_aa: CASRWKQVSTEAFF

v_call: TRBV4-3
j_call: TRBJ1-3
d_call: -
clone_size: -
cdr3_aa: CASSQDSREGNTIYF

v_call: TRBV5-4
j_call: TRBJ2-7
d_call: TRBD2
clone_size: -
cdr3_aa: CASSLASGSSYEQYF

v_call: TRBV4-2
j_call: TRBJ1-2
d_call: -
clone_size: -
cdr3_aa: CASSQDPGGLGYTF

v_call: TRBV5-1
j_call: TRBJ1-1
d_call: -
clone_size: -
cdr3_aa: CASSERVGGALNTEAFF

v_call: TRBV3-1/TRBV3-2
j_call: TRBJ2-3
d_call: TRBD2
clone_size: -
cdr3_aa: CASSRKTSGGSSDTQYF

v_call: TRBV27
j_call: TRBJ1-2
d_call: TRBD1
clone_size: few
cdr3_aa: CASSRKGAQTTYGYTF

v_call: TRBV28
j_call: TRBJ2-2
d_call: -
clone_size: -
cdr3_aa: CASSFRTYPTGELFF

v_call: TRBV7-2
j_call: TRBJ1-5
d_call: -
clone_size: -
cdr3_aa: CASSFGQGSNQPQHF